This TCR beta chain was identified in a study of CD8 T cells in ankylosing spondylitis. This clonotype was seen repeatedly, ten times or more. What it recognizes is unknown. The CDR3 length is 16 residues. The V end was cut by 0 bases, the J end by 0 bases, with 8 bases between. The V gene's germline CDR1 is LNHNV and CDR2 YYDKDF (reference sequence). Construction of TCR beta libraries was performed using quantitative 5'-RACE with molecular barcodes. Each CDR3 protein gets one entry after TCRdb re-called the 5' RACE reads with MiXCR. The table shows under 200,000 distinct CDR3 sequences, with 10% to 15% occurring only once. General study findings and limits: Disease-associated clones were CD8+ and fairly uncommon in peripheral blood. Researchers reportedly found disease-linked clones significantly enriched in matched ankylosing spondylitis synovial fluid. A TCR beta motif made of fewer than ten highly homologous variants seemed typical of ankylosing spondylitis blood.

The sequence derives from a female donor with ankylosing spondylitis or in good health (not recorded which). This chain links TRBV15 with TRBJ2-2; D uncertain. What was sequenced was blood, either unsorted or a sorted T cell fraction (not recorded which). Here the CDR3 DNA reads TGTGCCACCAGCAGAGATTACTTCGCGAACACCGGGGAGCTGTTTTTT. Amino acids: CATSRDYFANTGELFF. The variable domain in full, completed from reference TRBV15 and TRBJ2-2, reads DAMVIQNPRYQVTQFGKPVTLSCSQTLNHNVMYWYQQKSSQAPKLLFHYYDKDFNNEADTPDNFQSRRPNTSFCFLDIRSPGLGDTAMYLCATSRDYFANTGELFFGEGSRLTVL.